Here is one T cell receptor beta chain with its context. Its antigen is not identified. The source of the sample is a study of CD8+ T cells in alopecia areata. At the level of the study: Treated patients received oral tofacitinib, 5 to 10 mg twice daily.

Regarding the study as a whole: Amid tofacitinib therapy, many expanded lesional clones stayed present in scalp and blood.

The treatment here: oral pan-JAK inhibitor, 5-10 mg twice daily. CD4+ and CD8+ T cells were sorted from PBMCs. Reverse transcribed after extraction, RNA yielded cDNA as the sequencing template. Produced via immunoSEQ multiplex PCR; TCRdb's table is partial and in-frame only. This sample has about 42,000 clones, with roughly two thirds found just once. The CDR3 is 14 residues long. The V end lost 0 bases, the J end lost 2 bases, and 8 bases lay between the germline ends. Germline lookup yields CDR1 MNHEY and CDR2 SVGAGI. The material sequenced was CD8+ T cells sorted from blood, taken at week 4, from a patient treated with tofacitinib. J is TRBJ2-7 and V is TRBV6-5; D might be TRBD1 (6 bases). The origin of this receptor is a human donor with alopecia areata. The CDR3 region has the DNA TGTGCCAGCAGTTACTCGACAGGTCCCTACGAGCAGTACTTC. Translated, it gives CASSYSTGPYEQYF.